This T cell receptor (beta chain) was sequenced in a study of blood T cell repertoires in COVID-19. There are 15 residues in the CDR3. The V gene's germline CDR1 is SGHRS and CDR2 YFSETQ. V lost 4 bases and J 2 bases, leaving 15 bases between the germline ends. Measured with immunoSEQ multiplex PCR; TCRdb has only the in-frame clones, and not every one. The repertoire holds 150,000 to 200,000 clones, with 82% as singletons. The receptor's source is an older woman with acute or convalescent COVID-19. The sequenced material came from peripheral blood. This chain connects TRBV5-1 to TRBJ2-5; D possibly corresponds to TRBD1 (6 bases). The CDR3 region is CASSPGDTGQETQYF. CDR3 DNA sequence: TGCGCCAGCAGCCCCGGGGACACCGGTCAAGAGACCCAGTACTTC.